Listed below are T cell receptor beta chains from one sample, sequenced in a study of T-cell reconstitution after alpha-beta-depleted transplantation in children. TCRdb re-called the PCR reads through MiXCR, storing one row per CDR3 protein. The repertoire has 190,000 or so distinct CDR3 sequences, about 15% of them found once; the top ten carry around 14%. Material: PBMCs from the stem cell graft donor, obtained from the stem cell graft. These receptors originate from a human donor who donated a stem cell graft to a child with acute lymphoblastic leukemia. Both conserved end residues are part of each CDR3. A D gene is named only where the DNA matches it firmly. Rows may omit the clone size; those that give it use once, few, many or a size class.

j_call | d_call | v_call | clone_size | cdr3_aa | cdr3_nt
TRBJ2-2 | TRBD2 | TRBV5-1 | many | CASRPTSGRAGELFF | TGCGCCAGCAGGCCCACTAGCGGGAGGGCCGGGGAGCTGTTTTTT
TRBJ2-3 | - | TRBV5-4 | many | CASSLVGNTDTQYF | TGTGCCAGCAGCTTGGTAGGGAATACAGATACGCAGTATTTT
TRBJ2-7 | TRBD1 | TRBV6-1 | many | CASSGWTGYSEQYF | TGTGCCAGCAGTGGTTGGACAGGGTATAGCGAGCAGTACTTC
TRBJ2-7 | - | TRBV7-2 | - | CASSPGGLSEQYF | TGTGCCAGCAGCCCCGGGGGACTTAGCGAGCAGTACTTC
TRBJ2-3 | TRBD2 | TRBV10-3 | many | CAISAATSGRTDTQYF | TGTGCCATCAGTGCCGCGACTAGCGGACGCACAGATACGCAGTATTTT
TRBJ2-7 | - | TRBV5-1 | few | CARGVCSTYEQYF | TGCGCCAGGGGGGTTTGTAGCACCTACGAGCAGTACTTC
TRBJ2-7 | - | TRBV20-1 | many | CSVEMVTGGGTYEQYF | TGCAGTGTAGAAATGGTGACAGGTGGGGGAACCTACGAGCAGTACTTC
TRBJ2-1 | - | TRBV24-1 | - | CATSDSSRAEQFF | TGTGCCACCAGTGACTCCTCGCGGGCGGAGCAGTTCTTC
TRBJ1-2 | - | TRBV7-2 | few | CASSLVGYGYTF | TGTGCCAGCAGCTTAGTAGGGTATGGCTACACCTTC
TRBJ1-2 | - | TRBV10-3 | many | CAISAGTGGYTF | TGTGCCATCAGCGCCGGGACGGGAGGCTACACCTTC
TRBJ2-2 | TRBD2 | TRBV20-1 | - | CSARGPGLAGAAGELFF | TGCAGTGCTAGAGGACCGGGACTAGCGGGAGCCGCCGGGGAGCTGTTTTTT
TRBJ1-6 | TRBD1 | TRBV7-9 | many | CASSNGQGFYNSPLHF | TGTGCCAGCAGCAACGGACAGGGGTTCTATAATTCACCCCTCCACTTT
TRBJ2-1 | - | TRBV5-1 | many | CASSLIDVAYNEQFF | TGCGCCAGCAGCTTGATCGATGTGGCCTACAATGAGCAGTTCTTC
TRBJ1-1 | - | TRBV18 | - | CASSQDKHMNTEAFF | TGTGCCAGCTCACAAGACAAGCACATGAACACTGAAGCTTTCTTT
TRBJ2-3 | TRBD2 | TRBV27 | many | CASSLHSGTSTDTQYF | TGTGCCAGCAGTTTACATAGCGGGACAAGCACAGATACGCAGTATTTT
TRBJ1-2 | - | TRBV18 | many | CASSPRREQDIGGYTF | TGTGCCAGCTCACCCCGACGGGAGCAAGATATAGGTGGCTACACCTTC
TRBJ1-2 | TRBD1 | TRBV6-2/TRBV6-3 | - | CASSRGTVYGYTF | TGTGCCAGCAGCCGCGGGACAGTCTATGGCTACACCTTC
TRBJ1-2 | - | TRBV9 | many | CASSPQMKISAYGYTF | TGTGCCAGCAGCCCCCAAATGAAGATTTCGGCCTATGGCTACACCTTC
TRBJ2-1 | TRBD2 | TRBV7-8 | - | CASTDLAGGFGEQFF | TGTGCCAGCACCGATCTGGCGGGAGGATTTGGTGAGCAGTTCTTC
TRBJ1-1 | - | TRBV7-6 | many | CASSADLNTEAFF | TGTGCCAGCTCGGCAGATTTGAACACTGAAGCTTTCTTT
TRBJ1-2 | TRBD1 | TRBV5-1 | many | CASSSPLRGQGIFGYTF | TGCGCCAGCAGCTCCCCCCTTCGGGGACAGGGGATTTTTGGCTACACCTTC
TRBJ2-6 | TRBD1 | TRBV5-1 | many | CASSLNWDRVNSGANVLTF | TGCGCCAGCAGCTTGAATTGGGACAGGGTTAACTCTGGGGCCAACGTCCTGACTTTC
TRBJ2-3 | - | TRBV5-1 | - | CASRLQGSTDTQYF | TGCGCCAGCAGACTCCAGGGGAGCACAGATACGCAGTATTTT
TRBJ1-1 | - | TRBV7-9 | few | CASSLVKGPEAFF | TGTGCCAGCAGCTTAGTGAAGGGGCCTGAAGCTTTCTTT
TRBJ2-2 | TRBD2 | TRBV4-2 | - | CASSFFTGTSSAGELFF | TGTGCCAGCAGCTTTTTCACCGGGACTAGCTCCGCCGGGGAGCTGTTTTTT
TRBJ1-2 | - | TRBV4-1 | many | CASLRSRTF | TGCGCCAGCCTCCGATCGAGGACCTTC
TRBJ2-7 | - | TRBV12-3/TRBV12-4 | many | CASSHLRASYEQYF | TGTGCCAGCAGTCACCTCAGGGCATCCTACGAGCAGTACTTC
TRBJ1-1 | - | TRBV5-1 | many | CASSLGGSDTEAFF | TGCGCCAGCAGCTTGGGGGGTAGCGATACTGAAGCTTTCTTT
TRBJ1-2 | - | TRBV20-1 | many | CSAFDGSYYGYTF | TGCAGTGCTTTTGACGGGTCTTACTATGGCTACACCTTC
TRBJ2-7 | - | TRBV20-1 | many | CSARATSYEQYF | TGCAGTGCTAGAGCCACCTCTTACGAGCAGTACTTC
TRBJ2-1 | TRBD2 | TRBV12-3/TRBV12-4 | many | CASSFTSGRYNEQFF | TGTGCCAGCAGTTTTACTAGCGGGAGATACAATGAGCAGTTCTTC
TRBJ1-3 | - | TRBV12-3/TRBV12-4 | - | CASRGGDGWGNTIYF | TGTGCCAGCAGGGGGGGGGACGGGTGGGGAAACACCATATATTTT
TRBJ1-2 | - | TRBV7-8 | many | CASSFGLLGQNSNYGYTF | TGTGCCAGCAGCTTCGGGTTACTAGGACAGAATTCCAACTATGGCTACACCTTC
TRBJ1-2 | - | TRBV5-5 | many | CASTLDSYGYTF | TGTGCCAGCACCCTCGACAGCTATGGCTACACCTTC
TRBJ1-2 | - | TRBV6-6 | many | CASNADKNYGYTF | TGTGCCAGCAACGCCGACAAGAACTATGGCTACACCTTC
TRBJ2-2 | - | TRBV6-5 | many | CASSYLSSAAGELFF | TGTGCCAGCAGTTACCTTTCTAGCGCGGCCGGGGAGCTGTTTTTT
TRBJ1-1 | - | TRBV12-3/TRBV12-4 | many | CASSLMLLDSLNTEAFF | TGTGCCAGCAGTTTAATGCTATTGGACAGCTTAAACACTGAAGCTTTCTTT
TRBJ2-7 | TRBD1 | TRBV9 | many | CASSTLSGQGDEQYF | TGTGCCAGCAGCACCCTCTCGGGACAGGGTGACGAGCAGTACTTC
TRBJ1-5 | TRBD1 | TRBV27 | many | CASRSGTGSYQPQHF | TGTGCCAGCAGGTCCGGGACAGGGTCCTATCAGCCCCAGCATTTT
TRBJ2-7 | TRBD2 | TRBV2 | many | CASSVGPYGGAYEQYF | TGTGCCAGCAGTGTGGGTCCTTACGGGGGGGCCTACGAGCAGTACTTC
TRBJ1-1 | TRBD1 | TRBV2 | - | CASTNFRGGNTEAFF | TGTGCCAGCACAAACTTCAGGGGGGGGAACACTGAAGCTTTCTTT